Reported below is one TCR beta chain. Which antigen it targets is not known. Per-base qualities were not stored, and no clone one base away is much larger. Per the publication, the time point label means: before trial treatment. Donors were enrolled in RACIN, a single-arm phase I dose-escalation trial combining nivolumab, ipilimumab, aspirin, low-dose cyclophosphamide and low-dose radiotherapy. Eligible patients had advanced, TIL-negative solid tumors. The record originates from a study of low-dose radiotherapy and immunotherapy resistance in tumors (dated by TCRdb to the early 2020s). For the study in its entirety: In Cohort 1, 0.5 Gy per fraction was delivered every 2 weeks, and a total PTV dose of 6.5 Gy was prescribed. For Cohort 2, the dose was 1 Gy per fraction given every two weeks, adding up to 13 Gy in total across 26 weeks. Patients were given nivolumab as a 240 mg flat dose every two weeks and ipilimumab at 1 mg/kg every six weeks, with both drugs delivered intravenously. Cyclophosphamide 200 mg/m2 was administered intravenously every two weeks, one day before each radiation and immunotherapy administration. Starting on cycle 1 day 1, patients took 300 mg of aspirin by mouth once daily for four cycles. Randomization of trial participants into treatment groups was not performed. Eight patients were included in the translational analysis: three from the first dose cohort and the first five from the second dose cohort.

Per the germline V gene (reference sequence), LNHDA is the CDR1 and SQIVND is the CDR2. From the cysteine through the phenylalanine, the CDR3 covers 19 amino acids. The CDR3 DNA has 57 bases and is translated from base 1. For this chain, trimming is 4 bases at the V end and 2 bases at the J end, and the number of junction bases without a gene match is 12. The listed sequencing device is Illumina HiSeq 2500. First-strand cDNA was synthesized using Superscript III and a set of TRAV- and TRBV-specific primers, so that both TCRalpha and TCRbeta chains were covered. TCRs were amplified for about 22 PCR cycles with Phusion, using a constant-region primer paired with the adapter attached to the V primers. Amplification of the isolated mRNA was done with the MessageAmp II aRNA Amplification Kit, which involved a roughly 16-hour in vitro transcription at 37 degrees C. The Dynabeads mRNA DIRECT Purification Kit was used to isolate mRNA for TCR sequencing. Indexed Illumina adapters were added in a second Phusion PCR of about 24 cycles, and the PCR products were purified with AMPure XP beads. In the paper's pipeline: Using custom Perl scripts, TCR sequences encoding the same protein were pooled, out-of-frame sequences were removed, and the abundance of each clonotype was computed. Any TCR sequence backed by just one read was left out of the analysis. Repertoire metrics included Shannon entropy, Gini index, clonality, richness, and frequency of TCRs shared between repertoires. TCRdb reran the public reads through fastp at Q25 and MiXCR, keeping productive beta chains. Every CDR3 protein is listed once, alongside the most common genes and DNA of its rows. The V and J calls and clone size are TCRdb's, not the authors'. In this sample the table shows around 76,000 distinct CDR3 sequences, 30% to 40% of which occur a single time. Approximately 12% of the sample goes to the ten largest clones.

This receptor chain uses TRBV19 and TRBJ1-5, with 12 bases in between that match TRBD1. The clonotype originates from a female donor with ovarian cancer. The sequencing used PBMCs, collected before treatment. The nucleotide sequence is given as TGTGCCAGTAGTACAACCGGGACAGGGGGCCGGGCGGGCAATCAGCCCCAGCATTTT. It is translated as CASSTTGTGGRAGNQPQHF.